The 25 T cell receptor beta chains below were found in one sample sequenced in a study of shared T cell receptors in the human thymus (dated by TCRdb to the early 2020s). Library preparation used the immunoSEQ multiplex PCR assay. This is the immuneACCESS table as TCRdb keeps it, with only in-frame sequences that have V and J called. A part of the clones is gone; compared with another copy, unresolved V genes explain less than half, and the rest is unexplained. The sample table holds around 730,000 clones, of which approximately 85% were seen once. Of the sample, 0.008% to 0.011% falls within the top ten clones. These sequences were also reported in another study, on human thymus T cells.

Sequencing was done on a sample of thymocytes. These receptors were taken from a girl in the first two years of life with a congenital heart defect. Donor details come from another sample of the same person, matched by shared clones.

CDR3 protein: CASSAGTTGGLGGTQYF. The CDR3 region has the DNA TGCGCCAGCAGCGCCGGGACTACGGGCGGGCTGGGAGGTACGCAGTATTTT. V is TRBV5-1 and J is TRBJ2-3; 7 nucleotides agree with TRBD2. This CDR3 contains 17 residues. The trim removed 4 bases at V and 8 bases at J, leaving 19 bases unmatched. Germline V gene lookup returns CDR1 SGHRS and CDR2 YFSETQ.

The rearrangement uses TRBV15 and TRBJ1-1; possible D gene TRBD1, 6 bases. Trimming removed 5 bases at V and 0 bases at J, with 13 bases between. The CDR3 extends over 15 amino acids. Germline CDR1 reads LNHNV; CDR2 reads YYDKDF (reference sequence). The CDR3 sequence is CATSRAGDMNTEAFF. In DNA, the CDR3 is TGTGCCACCAGCCGGGCAGGGGATATGAACACTGAAGCTTTCTTT.

This sequence joins TRBV5-1 and TRBJ2-7, with 7 bases identical to TRBD1. With 3 bases clipped from V and 5 bases from J, the junction kept 11 bases outside the gene matches. The CDR3 loop spans 15 amino acids. Germline lookup yields CDR1 SGHRS and CDR2 YFSETQ. The CDR3 region is CASSYMDRISDEQYF. CDR3 DNA sequence: TGCGCCAGCAGCTACATGGACAGGATTAGCGACGAGCAGTACTTC.

Only a few counts were recorded for this clone. V usage is TRBV4-3 and J usage is TRBJ1-1; D is ambiguous. V dropped 0 bases and J dropped 6 bases, with 8 bases sitting between them. This CDR3 contains 13 residues. Germline V gives CDR1 LGHNA, CDR2 YSLEER. CDR3 nucleotide sequence: TGCGCCAGCAGCCAAGAAATGGGAGCTGAAGCTTTCTTT. Amino acids: CASSQEMGAEAFF.

This rearrangement joins TRBV5-4 to TRBJ2-3, with a possible D match to TRBD2 (6 bases). This CDR3 is 15 amino acids long. The V and J ends lost 1 base and 4 bases respectively, with 13 bases between them. Germline-derived CDR1 and CDR2 are SGHNT and YYREEE (reference sequence). CDR3 region: CASSLWGLGPDTQYF. DNA for the CDR3: TGTGCCAGCAGCTTGTGGGGACTGGGGCCAGATACGCAGTATTTT.

The V and J genes are TRBV5-1 and TRBJ2-1, with 8 bases fitting TRBD2. Germline CDR1 SGHRS, CDR2 YFSETQ. The trim removed 0 bases at V and 4 bases at J, leaving 3 bases unmatched. This CDR3 spans 15 amino acids. The CDR3 DNA is TGCGCCAGCAGCTTGGGGTCGGGGGGGTACAATGAGCAGTTCTTC. It yields the protein CASSLGSGGYNEQFF.

The gene calls are TRBV14 and TRBJ2-7; 10 nucleotides match TRBD1. The CDR3 is 14 amino acids. Germline-derived CDR1 and CDR2 are SGHDN and FVKESK. Trimming removed 4 bases from V and 2 bases from J; junction bases left unmatched: 2. The chain's CDR3 is CASSLTGGPYEQYF. CDR3 DNA: TGTGCCAGCAGCCTGACAGGGGGCCCCTACGAGCAGTACTTC.

A few counts support this clone. The rearrangement uses TRBV6-6 and TRBJ2-5, with D perhaps TRBD2 (5 bases). The V end was cut by 4 bases, the J end by 3 bases, with 12 bases between. The CDR3 is 14 amino acids. Per germline, CDR1 MNHNY and CDR2 SVGAGI (reference sequence). The CDR3 nucleotides are TGTGCCAGCAGTTCCTCGGACGGGGAAGAGACCCAGTACTTC. It specifies CASSSSDGEETQYF.

This clone was observed a single time. The chain uses TRBV7-2 and TRBJ1-2; 11 nucleotides line up with TRBD1. The germline gives CDR1 SGHTA, CDR2 FQGNSA. CDR3 length equals 14 residues. V lost 4 bases, J lost 8 bases, and 6 bases stayed unmatched. The CDR3, as DNA: TGTGCCAGCAGCTCGGACAGGGGGCGCCGAGGCTACACCTTC. This encodes CASSSDRGRRGYTF.

This chain links TRBV21-1 with TRBJ1-1; whether TRBD1, the table's D call, matches the DNA was not checked. TRBV21-1 constitutes a pseudogene. This CDR3 contains 16 residues. DNA of the CDR3: TGTGCCAGCAGCCCGGACAGGGGGCGATCGGACACTGAAGCTTTCTTT. Translating gives CASSPDRGRSDTEAFF.

This clone was counted between two and nine times. This chain joins TRBV6-1 and TRBJ1-1; D remains unclear. V lost 8 bases and J 4 bases, leaving 11 bases between the germline ends. Germline V gene sequence: CDR1 MNHNS, CDR2 SASEGT. The CDR3 has 12 amino acids. CDR3 sequence (DNA): TGTGCCAGCCCGGGAGAGCTCACTGAAGCTTTCTTT. This translates into CASPGELTEAFF.

V is TRBV19 and J is TRBJ2-1, with 7 bases aligning to TRBD2. There are 20 residues in the CDR3. V shed 7 bases, J shed 3 bases, and the junction held 24 bases outside the gene matches. Germline V CDR1 and CDR2: LNHDA, SQIVND (reference sequence). The CDR3 loop is CASTPSLGGFLRGFYNEQFF. CDR3 coding DNA: TGTGCCAGTACCCCTTCCTTGGGGGGGTTTCTTCGGGGTTTCTACAATGAGCAGTTCTTC.

This CDR3 is CASSYTEPKRGYTF. The CDR3 region has the DNA TGTGCCAGCAGTTACACAGAGCCGAAACGGGGCTACACCTTC. V usage is TRBV6-6 and J usage is TRBJ1-2; D gene ambiguous. Trimming left V 2 bases short and J 8 bases short, with 15 bases between. The CDR3 totals 14 residues. CDR1 and CDR2 from the germline V gene are MNHNY and SVGAGI (reference sequence).

The V gene is TRBV2, the J gene TRBJ1-2, with D unclear. V was trimmed by 8 bases and J by 8 bases, leaving 24 bases between them. The CDR3 is 15 residues long. Looked up from germline, CDR1 is SNHLY and CDR2 is FYNNEI. DNA for the CDR3: TGTGCCAGCCTAGAGCACACAAGGAAGGCGCGGGGCTACACCTTC. It translates to CASLEHTRKARGYTF.

In its sample, this clone was seen a few times. This chain uses TRBV2 with TRBJ1-1; maybe TRBD1 (6 bases). Germline CDR1 and CDR2: SNHLY and FYNNEI. The CDR3 runs to 14 residues. Trimming removed 0 bases from V and 4 bases from J, with 9 bases in between. For the CDR3, the DNA is TGTGCCAGCAGTGAAGCGCAAGGGGGCACTGAAGCTTTCTTT. Protein: CASSEAQGGTEAFF.

This clone was seen more than once but under ten times. The V call is TRBV10-2, the J call TRBJ1-3, with 9 bases fitting TRBD1. The CDR3 runs to 17 residues. With V trimmed by 4 bases and J by 0 bases, 7 bases remained unmatched. From germline, CDR1 is WSHSY and CDR2 SAAADI. The CDR3 region has the DNA TGCGCCAGCAGTGGCCGGGGACAGGGCACCTCTGGAAACACCATATATTTT. Translating it yields CASSGRGQGTSGNTIYF.

This clone showed up just once. CDR3: CASSARGSQYSNQPQHF. The DNA of the CDR3 is TGTGCCAGCAGTGCCAGGGGATCACAGTATAGCAATCAGCCCCAGCATTTT. The chain couples TRBV6-1 to TRBJ1-5; a possible D gene is TRBD1 (6 bases). The length of the CDR3 is 17 residues. With 4 bases removed from V and 0 bases from J, the gap between germline ends came to 16 bases. CDR1 is MNHNS, CDR2 SASEGT, per germline.

This chain connects TRBV11-2 to TRBJ1-1; 10 bases are shared with TRBD1. The CDR3 sequence is 15 residues long. CDR1 is SGHAT, CDR2 FQNNGV, per germline. V shed 5 bases, J shed 4 bases, and the junction held 7 bases outside the gene matches. In DNA, the CDR3 is TGTGCCAGCAGCAGGACAGGGGGAATAGGCACTGAAGCTTTCTTT. This encodes CASSRTGGIGTEAFF.

The J gene is TRBJ1-2, the V gene TRBV25-1, with D perhaps TRBD1 (5 bases). Germline CDR1 reads MGHDK; CDR2 reads SYGVNS. The CDR3 covers 12 residues. V was pared by 6 bases and J by 6 bases, with 11 bases between. The CDR3, as DNA: TGTGCCAGCAGCCGGGACTTTCATGGCTACACCTTC. The encoded protein is CASSRDFHGYTF.

The chain combines TRBV5-1 with TRBJ2-5, with a tentative D call TRBD1 (6 bases). The germline V gene encodes CDR1 SGHRS and CDR2 YFSETQ. The CDR3 loop spans 13 amino acids. The ends were cut back, 1 base at V and 4 bases at J, with 8 bases in the middle. This CDR3 reads CASSLRGIETQYF. DNA of the CDR3: TGCGCCAGCAGCTTGAGGGGGATAGAGACCCAGTACTTC.

V and J are TRBV7-9 and TRBJ2-1; the match to TRBD1 covers 8 bases. The germline CDR1 and CDR2 sequences are SEHNR and FQNEAQ (reference sequence). This CDR3 is 15 amino acids long. V lost 4 bases to trimming and J lost 4 bases; unmatched junction nucleotides: 6. CDR3 sequence reads: CASSSRQGRYNEQFF. CDR3 in DNA: TGTGCCAGCAGCTCCAGACAGGGGAGGTACAATGAGCAGTTCTTC. The full variable domain, completed using reference TRBV7-9 and TRBJ2-1, is DTGVSQNPRHKITKRGQNVTFRCDPISEHNRLYWYRQTLGQGPEFLTYFQNEAQLEKSRLLSDRFSAERPKGSFSTLEIQRTEQGDSAMYLCASSSRQGRYNEQFFGPGTRLTVL.

The chain has TRBV7-2 and TRBJ1-2; perhaps TRBD1 as D (5 bases). This CDR3 region has 16 residues. Trimming took 3 bases from V and 8 from J, leaving 22 bases between them. Germline V lookup: CDR1 SGHTA, CDR2 FQGNSA. CDR3 coding DNA: TGTGCCAGCAGCTTCCCTCCCTTACCGGGACTATGGGGCTACACCTTC. Translating gives CASSFPPLPGLWGYTF.

The V call is TRBV15, the J call TRBJ1-2; D is undetermined. V dropped 0 bases and J dropped 2 bases, with 19 bases sitting between them. Germline V gene lookup returns CDR1 LNHNV and CDR2 YYDKDF (reference sequence). The CDR3 totals 18 residues. The CDR3 loop is CATSRESSRPLINYGYTF. The CDR3 region has the DNA TGTGCCACCAGCAGAGAGTCTAGCCGACCACTCATCAACTATGGCTACACCTTC. The full variable domain, its missing parts supplied by reference TRBV15 and TRBJ1-2, is DAMVIQNPRYQVTQFGKPVTLSCSQTLNHNVMYWYQQKSSQAPKLLFHYYDKDFNNEADTPDNFQSRRPNTSFCFLDIRSPGLGDTAMYLCATSRESSRPLINYGYTFGSGTRLTVV.

V is TRBV19 and J is TRBJ2-5, with D hard to call. The CDR3 consists of 14 residues. Trimming took off 5 bases at V and 2 bases at J, with 12 bases between the two ends. Germline V gene data show CDR1 as LNHDA and CDR2 as SQIVND (reference sequence). The CDR3 loop reads CASSRGPWQETQYF. The CDR3 DNA sequence: TGTGCCAGTAGTCGAGGCCCCTGGCAAGAGACCCAGTACTTC. The full variable domain, its missing parts supplied by reference TRBV19 and TRBJ2-5, is DGGITQSPKYLFRKEGQNVTLSCEQNLNHDAMYWYRQDPGQGLRLIYYSQIVNDFQKGDIAEGYSVSREKKESFPLTVTSAQKNPTAFYLCASSRGPWQETQYFGPGTRLLVL.

This sequence joins TRBV19 and TRBJ2-7, with 7 bases lining up with TRBD1. The CDR3 has 13 residues. Losses at the gene ends were 8 bases for V and 12 bases for J; bases not matched to a gene: 16. CDR1 LNHDA and CDR2 SQIVND come from the germline V gene (reference sequence). The CDR3 region has the DNA TGTGCCAGTGGAGGACAGGTCGGGGAGTGGCGGTACTTC. Translating it yields CASGGQVGEWRYF.